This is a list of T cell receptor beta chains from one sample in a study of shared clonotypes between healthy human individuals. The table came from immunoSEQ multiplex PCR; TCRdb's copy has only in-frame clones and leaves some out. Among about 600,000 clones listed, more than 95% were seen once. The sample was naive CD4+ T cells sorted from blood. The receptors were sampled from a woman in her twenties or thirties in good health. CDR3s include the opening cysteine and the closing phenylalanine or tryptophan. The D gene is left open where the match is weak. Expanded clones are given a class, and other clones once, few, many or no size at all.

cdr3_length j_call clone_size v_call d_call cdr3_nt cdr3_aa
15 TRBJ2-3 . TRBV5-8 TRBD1 TGTGCCAGCCGATCGGGACAGGGAAGCGCAGATACGCAGTATTTT CASRSGQGSADTQYF
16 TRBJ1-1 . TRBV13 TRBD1 TGTGCCAGCAGCCTCCCGACAGGGAAAGGAAACACTGAAGCTTTCTTT CASSLPTGKGNTEAFF
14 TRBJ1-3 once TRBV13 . TGTGCCAGCAGCAGGAGATACTCTGGAAACACCATATATTTT CASSRRYSGNTIYF
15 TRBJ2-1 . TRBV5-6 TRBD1 TGTGCCAGCAGCTTGGGACAGGGGGCTTTCAATGAGCAGTTCTTC CASSLGQGAFNEQFF
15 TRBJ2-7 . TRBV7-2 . TGTGCCAGCAGCTTAGGAGTCGGGCCGGCCTACGAGCAGTACTTC CASSLGVGPAYEQYF
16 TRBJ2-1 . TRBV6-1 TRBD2 TGTGCCAGCAGTGCGGCTAGCGGGAATTCCTACAATGAGCAGTTCTTC CASSAASGNSYNEQFF
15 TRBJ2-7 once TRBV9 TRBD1 TGTGCCAGCAGCGCACACGGGACAGATTACTACGAGCAGTACTTC CASSAHGTDYYEQYF
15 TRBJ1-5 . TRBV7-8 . TGTGCCAGCAGCTTAGCGGACCCTAGCAATCAGCCCCAGCATTTT CASSLADPSNQPQHF
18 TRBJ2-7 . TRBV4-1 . TGCGCCAGCAGCCAAGCCTCCTCAATATCGGGAGTCCCCCACGAGCAGTACTTC CASSQASSISGVPHEQYF
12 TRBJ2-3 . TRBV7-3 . TGTGCCAGCAGCCCACTCGGGGATACGCAGTATTTT CASSPLGDTQYF
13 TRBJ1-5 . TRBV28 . TGTGCCAGCAGTTTCTACTCCAATCAGCCCCAGCATTTT CASSFYSNQPQHF
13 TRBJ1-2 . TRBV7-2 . TGTGCCAGCAGCTTAGGTTCGTTGGATGGCTACACCTTC CASSLGSLDGYTF
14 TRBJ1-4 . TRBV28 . TGTGCCAGCAGGCCGGGACACCCAAATGAAAAACTGTTTTTT CASRPGHPNEKLFF
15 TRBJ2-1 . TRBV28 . TGTGCCAGCAGGCAGCGGGTTTCGACCTACAATGAGCAGTTCTTC CASRQRVSTYNEQFF
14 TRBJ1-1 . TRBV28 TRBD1 TGTGCCAGCAGGGGACAGGGCGAGGGGACTGAAGCTTTCTTT CASRGQGEGTEAFF
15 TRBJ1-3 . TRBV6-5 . TGTGCCAGCAGTTACGTTGCCGGAGCTGGAAACACCATATATTTT CASSYVAGAGNTIYF
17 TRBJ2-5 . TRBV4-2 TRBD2 TGTGCCAGCAGCCAAGGGTTCGCTAGCGGCTTCCAAGAGACCCAGTACTTC CASSQGFASGFQETQYF
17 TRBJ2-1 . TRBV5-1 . TGCGCCAGCAGCTCTCGGGGCAACCCTCTCTCCTACAATGAGCAGTTCTTC CASSSRGNPLSYNEQFF
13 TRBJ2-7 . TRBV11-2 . TGTGCCAGCAGCTTATCCGAGCCCTACGAGCAGTACTTC CASSLSEPYEQYF
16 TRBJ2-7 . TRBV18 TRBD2 TGTGCCAGCTCACCACCTTTTGGGACTAGCGGTTACGAGCAGTACTTC CASSPPFGTSGYEQYF
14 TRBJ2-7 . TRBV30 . TGTGCCTGGAGTTTACAAGGACAGTGGGCCCCGATACACTTC CAWSLQGQWAPIHF
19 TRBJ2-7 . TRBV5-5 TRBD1 TGTGCCAGCAGCTCACGAGGAAGAGGGGGCCAGGAAGGCTCCTACGAGCAGTACTTC CASSSRGRGGQEGSYEQYF
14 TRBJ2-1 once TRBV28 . TGTGCCAGCAGTTTAAGTATCGCCTACAATGAGCAGTTCTTC CASSLSIAYNEQFF
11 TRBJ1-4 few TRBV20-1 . TGCAGTGCCCAGAGCAGCGAAAAACTGTTTTTT CSAQSSEKLFF
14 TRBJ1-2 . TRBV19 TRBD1 TGTGCCAGTAGCCAACAGGGGGGGGCCTTTGGCTACACCTTC CASSQQGGAFGYTF
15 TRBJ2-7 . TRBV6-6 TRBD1 TGTGCCAGCAGTTACCCGGACAGGGGGCTCTACGAGCAGTACTTC CASSYPDRGLYEQYF
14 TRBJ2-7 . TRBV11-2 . TGTGCCAGCAGCTCGAGTGTGGTAGGCTACGAGCAGTACTTC CASSSSVVGYEQYF
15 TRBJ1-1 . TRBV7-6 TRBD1 TGTGCCAGCAGCCCGCAGGGGGCCCTTCAAACTGAAGCTTTCTTT CASSPQGALQTEAFF
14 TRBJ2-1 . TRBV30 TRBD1 TGTGCCGGATCACAGGGGCGAGTTAAAAATGAGCAGTTCTTC CAGSQGRVKNEQFF
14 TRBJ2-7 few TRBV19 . TGTGCCAGTAGTATTGGGCAGGTATCCTACGAGCAGTACTTC CASSIGQVSYEQYF
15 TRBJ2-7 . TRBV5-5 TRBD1 TGTGCCAGCAGCTTAGGAGACAGGGGTGCGTACGAGCAGTACTTC CASSLGDRGAYEQYF
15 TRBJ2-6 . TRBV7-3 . TGTGCCAGCAGCGCGGGACAGTCTGGGGCCAACGTCCTGACTTTC CASSAGQSGANVLTF
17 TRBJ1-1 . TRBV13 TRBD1 TGTGCCAGCAGCCTCACAGGGTGGGACAGGGAGAACACTGAAGCTTTCTTT CASSLTGWDRENTEAFF
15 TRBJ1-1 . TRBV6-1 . TGTGCCATCTGCGACGGAACTACTGGGAACACTGAAGCTTTCTTT CAICDGTTGNTEAFF
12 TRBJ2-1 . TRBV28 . TGTGCCAGCGGGATCTCCTACAATGAGCAGTTCTTC CASGISYNEQFF
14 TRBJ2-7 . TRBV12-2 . TGTGCAAGTCGCTTCGGGACTACAAACTACGAGCAGTACTTC CASRFGTTNYEQYF
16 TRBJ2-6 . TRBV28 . TGTGCCAGCAGTTCCCCAGGGATCCGCCGGGCCAACGTCCTGACTTTC CASSSPGIRRANVLTF
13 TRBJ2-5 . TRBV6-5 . TGTGCCAGCAGTTACTCTGTAGCAACGTTTCTCTACTTC CASSYSVATFLYF
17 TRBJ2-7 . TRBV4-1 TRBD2 TGCGCCAGCAGCTCCCATCCTGGTCGGGAGGCCGGCTACGAGCAGTACTTC CASSSHPGREAGYEQYF
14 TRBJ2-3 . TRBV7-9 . TGTGCCAGCAGCTTAACGGGAGTGGGAGATACGCAGTATTTT CASSLTGVGDTQYF
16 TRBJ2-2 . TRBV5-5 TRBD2 TGTGCCAGCAGCATACTAGCGGGAGGGCTCACCGGGGAGCTGTTTTTT CASSILAGGLTGELFF
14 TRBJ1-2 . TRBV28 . TGTGCCAGCAGTTTTGAGCTTCAGAGGTATGGCTACACCTTC CASSFELQRYGYTF
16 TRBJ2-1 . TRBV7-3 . TGTGCCAGCAGCCTATGGGGCCCTAGCTCCTACAATGAGCAGTTCTTC CASSLWGPSSYNEQFF
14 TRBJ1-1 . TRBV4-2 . TGTGCCAGCAGCCAAGATCCAGGGAACACTGAAGCTTTCTTT CASSQDPGNTEAFF
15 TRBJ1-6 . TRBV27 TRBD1 TGTGCCAGCGGCGTGACCGGGACAGGGAGATCACCCCTCCACTTT CASGVTGTGRSPLHF
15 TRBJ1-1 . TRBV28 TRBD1 TGTGCCAGCAGTCCCTGGACAGGGGGCCTTACTGAAGCTTTCTTT CASSPWTGGLTEAFF
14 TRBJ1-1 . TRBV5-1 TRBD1 TGCGCCAGCAGCTTACCCGACAGGGGCACTGAAGCTTTCTTT CASSLPDRGTEAFF
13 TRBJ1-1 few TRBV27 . TGTGCCAGCATGGTGCGTCCGAACACTGAAGCTTTCTTT CASMVRPNTEAFF
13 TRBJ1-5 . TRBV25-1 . TGTGCCAGCAGTGAGGGAGGGGGTCAGCCCCAGCATTTT CASSEGGGQPQHF
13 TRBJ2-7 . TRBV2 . TGTGCCAGCAGGGTCGGGTCCGCCTACGAGCAGTACTTC CASRVGSAYEQYF
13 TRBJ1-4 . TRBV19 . TGTGCCAGTAGTCCCCAGGCGGATGAAAAACTGTTTTTT CASSPQADEKLFF
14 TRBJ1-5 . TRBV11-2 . TGTGCCAGCAGCTTAAAGGATAGCAATCAGCCCCAGCATTTT CASSLKDSNQPQHF
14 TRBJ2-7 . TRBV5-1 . TGCGCCAGCAGCTTGTTATCGGAGTCCTACGAGCAGTACTTC CASSLLSESYEQYF
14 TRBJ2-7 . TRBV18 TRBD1 TGTGCCAGCTCACCACCAACAGGGGAGTACGAGCAGTACTTC CASSPPTGEYEQYF
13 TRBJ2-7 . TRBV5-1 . TGCGCCAGCAGCTTTGAAGGTTCCCAAGAGCAGTACTTC CASSFEGSQEQYF
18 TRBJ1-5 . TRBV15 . TGTGCCACCAGCAGATGGGACCCCGGACAAGCTAGCAATCAGCCCCAGCATTTT CATSRWDPGQASNQPQHF
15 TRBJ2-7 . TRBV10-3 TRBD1 TGTGCCATCAGTGAGTCGGACAGGGGATCCTACGAGCAGTACTTC CAISESDRGSYEQYF
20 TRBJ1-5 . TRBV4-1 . TGCGCCAGCAGCCCCAAAAAGGTCGGGGGAGATTTTAATAGCAATCAGCCCCAGCATTTT CASSPKKVGGDFNSNQPQHF
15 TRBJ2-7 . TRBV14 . TGTGCCAGCAGCCCCCCGGGAGTCGCGCCCGTTGTGCAGTACTTC CASSPPGVAPVVQYF